Below, 5 T cell receptor beta chains from the same sample are listed, as sequenced in a study of blood T cell repertoires in COVID-19. Profiling relied on immunoSEQ multiplex PCR, and the TCRdb table lists in-frame clones only, not all of them. The sample lists 150,000 to 200,000 clones, roughly 76% seen once, with 11% in the top ten. The material sequenced was peripheral blood. These receptors were obtained from a woman aged 40-49 years with COVID-19, enrolled during active disease.

The chain links TRBV6-5 to TRBJ2-1; D not resolved. Germline CDR1 is MNHEY and CDR2 is SVGAGI. The CDR3 extends over 14 amino acids. V was shortened by 4 bases and J by 9 bases, with 16 bases between the two germline ends. CDR3 amino acids: CASSSRRGVGEQFF. CDR3 coding DNA: TGTGCCAGCAGTTCCCGACGAGGAGTCGGTGAGCAGTTCTTC.

The V call is TRBV7-9, the J call TRBJ2-5; 8 nucleotides line up with TRBD2. The length of the CDR3 is 18 residues. Unmatched junction bases numbered 17, after V lost 4 bases and J lost 4 bases. Looked up from germline, CDR1 is SEHNR and CDR2 is FQNEAQ (reference sequence). CDR3 DNA sequence: TGTGCCAGCAGCTCACCCAGTACCCCTAGGACTAGCCGAGAGACCCAGTACTTC. Protein: CASSSPSTPRTSRETQYF.

The chain uses TRBV30 and TRBJ1-2; the D gene is possibly TRBD1 (5 bases). V gave up 4 bases and J gave up 8 bases, with 14 bases separating them. CDR3 size: 12 residues. Germline V gene sequence: CDR1 GTSNPN, CDR2 SVGIG (reference sequence). Here the CDR3 reads CAWTGQGEGYTF. The CDR3 nucleotides read TGTGCCTGGACAGGGCAGGGCGAGGGCTACACCTTC.

The V gene is TRBV18, the J gene TRBJ1-2, with D perhaps matching TRBD1 (5 bases). This CDR3 is built from 15 residues. The V and J ends lost 3 bases and 1 base respectively, with 12 bases between them. Germline CDR1 reads KGHSH; CDR2 reads LQKENI. The CDR3 nucleotides are TGTGCCAGCTCACCTTCAACACAGGTTAACTATGGCTACACCTTC. This sequence encodes CASSPSTQVNYGYTF. The entire variable domain, with the rest obtained from reference TRBV18 and TRBJ1-2, is as follows: NAGVMQNPRHLVRRRGQEARLRCSPMKGHSHVYWYRQLPEEGLKFMVYLQKENIIDESGMPKERFSAEFPKEGPSILRIQQVVRGDSAAYFCASSPSTQVNYGYTFGSGTRLTVV.

This chain connects TRBV28 to TRBJ2-1, with 7 bases lining up with TRBD2. CDR1 is MDHEN, CDR2 SYDVKM, per germline. V lost 8 bases to trimming and J lost 10 bases; unmatched junction nucleotides: 5. This CDR3 spans 11 amino acids. Here the CDR3 DNA reads TGTGCCAGCGAAAAGCGGGACGAGCAGTTCTTC. Its translation is CASEKRDEQFF.